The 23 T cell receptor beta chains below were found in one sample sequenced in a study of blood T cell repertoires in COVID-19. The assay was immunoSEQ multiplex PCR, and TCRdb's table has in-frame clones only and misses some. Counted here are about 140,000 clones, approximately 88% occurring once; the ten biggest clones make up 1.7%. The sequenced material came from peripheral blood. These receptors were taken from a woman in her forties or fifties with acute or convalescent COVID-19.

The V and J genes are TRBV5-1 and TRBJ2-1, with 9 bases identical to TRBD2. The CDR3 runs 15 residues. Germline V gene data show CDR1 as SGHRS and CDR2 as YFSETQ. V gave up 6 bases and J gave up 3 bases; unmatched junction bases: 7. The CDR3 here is CASIPTSGNYNEQFF. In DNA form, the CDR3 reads TGCGCCAGCATCCCGACTAGCGGAAACTACAATGAGCAGTTCTTC.

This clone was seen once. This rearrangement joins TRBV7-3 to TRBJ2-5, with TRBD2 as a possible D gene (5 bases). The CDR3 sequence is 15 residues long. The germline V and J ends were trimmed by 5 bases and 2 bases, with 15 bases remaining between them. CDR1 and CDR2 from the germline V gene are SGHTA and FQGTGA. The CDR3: CASSLSGLAQETQYF. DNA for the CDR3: TGTGCCAGCAGCCTGAGCGGTTTGGCACAAGAGACCCAGTACTTC. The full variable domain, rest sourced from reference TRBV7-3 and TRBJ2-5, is GAGVSQTPSNKVTEKGKYVELRCDPISGHTALYWYRQSLGQGPEFLIYFQGTGAADDSGLPNDRFFAVRPEGSVSTLKIQRTERGDSAVYLCASSLSGLAQETQYFGPGTRLLVL.

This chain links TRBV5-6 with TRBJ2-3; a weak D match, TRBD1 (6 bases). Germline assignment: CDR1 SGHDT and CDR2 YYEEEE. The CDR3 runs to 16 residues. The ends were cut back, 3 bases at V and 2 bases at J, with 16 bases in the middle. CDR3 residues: CASSSASTGYTDTQYF. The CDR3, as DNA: TGTGCCAGCAGCTCCGCTTCGACAGGTTACACAGATACGCAGTATTTT.

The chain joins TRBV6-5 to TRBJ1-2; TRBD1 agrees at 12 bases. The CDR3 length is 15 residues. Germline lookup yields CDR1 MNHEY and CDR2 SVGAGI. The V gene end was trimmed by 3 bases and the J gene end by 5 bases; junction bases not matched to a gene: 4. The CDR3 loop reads CASSYRGQGAYGYTF. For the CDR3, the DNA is TGTGCCAGCAGTTATAGGGGACAGGGGGCTTATGGCTACACCTTC.

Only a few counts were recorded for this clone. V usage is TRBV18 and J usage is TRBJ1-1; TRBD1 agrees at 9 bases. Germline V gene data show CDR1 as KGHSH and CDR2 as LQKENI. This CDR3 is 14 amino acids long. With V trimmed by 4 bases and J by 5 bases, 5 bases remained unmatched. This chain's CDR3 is CASSRGQGKTEAFF. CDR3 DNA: TGTGCCAGCTCACGGGGACAGGGAAAAACTGAAGCTTTCTTT.

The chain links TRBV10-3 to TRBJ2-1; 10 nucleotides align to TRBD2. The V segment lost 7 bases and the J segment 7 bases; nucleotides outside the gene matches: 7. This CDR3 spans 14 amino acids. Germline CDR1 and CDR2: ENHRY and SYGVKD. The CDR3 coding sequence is TGTGCCATCACTGGGACTAGCGTAAGTAATGAGCAGTTCTTC. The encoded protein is CAITGTSVSNEQFF.

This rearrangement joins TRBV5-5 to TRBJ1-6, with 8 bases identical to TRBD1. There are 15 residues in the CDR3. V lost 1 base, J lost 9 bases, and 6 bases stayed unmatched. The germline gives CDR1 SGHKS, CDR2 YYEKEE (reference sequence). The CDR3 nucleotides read TGTGCCAGCAGCTTGATGGACAGGGACTTTTCACCCCTCCACTTT. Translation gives CASSLMDRDFSPLHF.

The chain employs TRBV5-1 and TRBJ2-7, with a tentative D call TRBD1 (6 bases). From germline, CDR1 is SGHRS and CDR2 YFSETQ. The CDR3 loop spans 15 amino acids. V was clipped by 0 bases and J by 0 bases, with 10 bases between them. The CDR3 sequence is CASSLGGPTSYEQYF. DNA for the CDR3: TGCGCCAGCAGCTTGGGGGGGCCAACCTCCTACGAGCAGTACTTC.

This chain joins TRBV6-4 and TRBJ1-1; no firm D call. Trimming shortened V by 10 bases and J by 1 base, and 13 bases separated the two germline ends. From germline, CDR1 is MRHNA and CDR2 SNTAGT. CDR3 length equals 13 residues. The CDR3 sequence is CATREAGNTEAFF. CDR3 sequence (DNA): TGTGCCACACGGGAGGCAGGGAACACTGAAGCTTTCTTT.

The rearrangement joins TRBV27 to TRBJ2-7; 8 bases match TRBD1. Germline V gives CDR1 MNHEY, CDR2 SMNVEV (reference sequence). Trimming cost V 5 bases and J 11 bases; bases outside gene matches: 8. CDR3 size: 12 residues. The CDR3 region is CASSTNRGVEYF. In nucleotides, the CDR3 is TGTGCCAGCAGTACCAACAGGGGGGTGGAGTACTTC.

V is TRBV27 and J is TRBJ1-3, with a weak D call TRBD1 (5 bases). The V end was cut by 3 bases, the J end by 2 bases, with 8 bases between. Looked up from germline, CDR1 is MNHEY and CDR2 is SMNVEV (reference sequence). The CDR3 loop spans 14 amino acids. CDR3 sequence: CASSLGGAGNTIYF. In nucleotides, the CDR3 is TGTGCCAGCAGTTTGGGGGGAGCTGGAAACACCATATATTTT.

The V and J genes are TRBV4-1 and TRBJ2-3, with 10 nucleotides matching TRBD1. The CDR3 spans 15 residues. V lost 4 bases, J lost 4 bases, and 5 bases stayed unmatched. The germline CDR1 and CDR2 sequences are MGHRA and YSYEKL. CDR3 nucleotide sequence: TGCGCCAGCAGCCTCCCCGGGACAGGGGCAGATACGCAGTATTTT. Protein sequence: CASSLPGTGADTQYF.

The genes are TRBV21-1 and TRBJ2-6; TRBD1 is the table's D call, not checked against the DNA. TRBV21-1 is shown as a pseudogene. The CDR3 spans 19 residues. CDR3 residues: CASSDYRDRGRGGANVLTF. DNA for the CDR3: TGTGCCAGCAGCGATTACCGGGACAGGGGCCGTGGTGGGGCCAACGTCCTGACTTTC.

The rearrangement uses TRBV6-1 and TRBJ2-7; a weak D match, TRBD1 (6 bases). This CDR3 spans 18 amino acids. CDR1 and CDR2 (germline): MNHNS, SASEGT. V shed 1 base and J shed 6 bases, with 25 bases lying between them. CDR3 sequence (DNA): TGTGCCAGCAGTGAAGAAGGGGGAGAGACCGTCATGTATTTCGAGCAGTACTTC. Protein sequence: CASSEEGGETVMYFEQYF.

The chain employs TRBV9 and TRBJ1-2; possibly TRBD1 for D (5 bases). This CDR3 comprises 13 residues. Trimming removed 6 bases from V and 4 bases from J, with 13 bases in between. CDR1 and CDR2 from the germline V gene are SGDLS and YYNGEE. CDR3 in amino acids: CASNLAGSYGYTF. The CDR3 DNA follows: TGTGCCAGCAATCTGGCAGGGTCCTATGGCTACACCTTC.

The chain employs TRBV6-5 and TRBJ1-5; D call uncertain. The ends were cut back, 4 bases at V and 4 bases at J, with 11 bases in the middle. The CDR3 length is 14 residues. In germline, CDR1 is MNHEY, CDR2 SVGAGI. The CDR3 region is CASSSPGGNQPQHF. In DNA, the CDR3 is TGTGCCAGCAGTTCTCCGGGTGGAAATCAGCCCCAGCATTTT.

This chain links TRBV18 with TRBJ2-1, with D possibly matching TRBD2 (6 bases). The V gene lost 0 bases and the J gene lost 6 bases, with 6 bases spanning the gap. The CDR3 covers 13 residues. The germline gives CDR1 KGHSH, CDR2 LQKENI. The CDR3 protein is CASSPPGGNEQFF. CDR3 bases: TGTGCCAGCTCACCACCGGGGGGCAATGAGCAGTTCTTC.

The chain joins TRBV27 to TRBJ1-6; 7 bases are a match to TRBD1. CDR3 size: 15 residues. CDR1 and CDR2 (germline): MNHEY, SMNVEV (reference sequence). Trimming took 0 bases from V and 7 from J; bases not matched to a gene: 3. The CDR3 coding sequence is TGTGCCAGCAGTTTATCACAGGGGCTCAATTCACCCCTCCACTTT. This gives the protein CASSLSQGLNSPLHF.

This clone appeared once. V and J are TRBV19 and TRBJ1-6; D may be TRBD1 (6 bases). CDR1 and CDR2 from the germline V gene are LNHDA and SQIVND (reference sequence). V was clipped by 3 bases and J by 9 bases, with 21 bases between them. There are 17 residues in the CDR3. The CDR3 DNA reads TGTGCCAGTAGTATTGTGGACAGAACGGCCCGCCCTTCACCCCTCCACTTT. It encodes CASSIVDRTARPSPLHF. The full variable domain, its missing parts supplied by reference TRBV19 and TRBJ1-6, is DGGITQSPKYLFRKEGQNVTLSCEQNLNHDAMYWYRQDPGQGLRLIYYSQIVNDFQKGDIAEGYSVSREKKESFPLTVTSAQKNPTAFYLCASSIVDRTARPSPLHFGNGTRLTVT.

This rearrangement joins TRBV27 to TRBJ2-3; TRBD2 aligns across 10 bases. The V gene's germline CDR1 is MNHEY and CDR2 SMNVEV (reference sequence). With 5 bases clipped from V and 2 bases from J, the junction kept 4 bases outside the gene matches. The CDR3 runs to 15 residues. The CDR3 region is CASSPLAGVTDTQYF. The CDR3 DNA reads TGTGCCAGCAGTCCCCTAGCGGGAGTCACAGATACGCAGTATTTT.

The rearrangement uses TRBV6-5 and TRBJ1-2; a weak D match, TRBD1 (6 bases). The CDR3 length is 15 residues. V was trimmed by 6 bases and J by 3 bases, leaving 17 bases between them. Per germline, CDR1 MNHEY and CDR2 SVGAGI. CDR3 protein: CASRTPKDSYYGYTF. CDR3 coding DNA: TGTGCCAGCAGAACCCCAAAGGACAGTTACTATGGCTACACCTTC.

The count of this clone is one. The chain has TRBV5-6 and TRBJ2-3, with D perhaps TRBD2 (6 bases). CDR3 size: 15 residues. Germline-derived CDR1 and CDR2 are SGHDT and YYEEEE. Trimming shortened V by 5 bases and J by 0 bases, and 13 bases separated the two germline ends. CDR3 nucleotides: TGTGCCAGCAGTGGAGGGGTCTATAGCACAGATACGCAGTATTTT. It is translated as CASSGGVYSTDTQYF.

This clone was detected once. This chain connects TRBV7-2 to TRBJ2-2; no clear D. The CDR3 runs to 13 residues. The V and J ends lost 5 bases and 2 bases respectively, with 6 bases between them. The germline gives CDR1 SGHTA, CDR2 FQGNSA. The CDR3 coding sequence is TGTGCCAGCAGCCCGCTAAACACCGGGGAGCTGTTTTTT. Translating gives CASSPLNTGELFF.